Listed here are 5 T cell receptor beta chains from one sample, sequenced in a study of OX40 agonist ivuxolimab in advanced cancers. TCRdb's copy holds only in-frame clones and misses some; the assay was immunoSEQ multiplex PCR. The sample has 57,000 or so clones; just over 85% are singletons. Sequencing was performed on CD4+ or CD8+ T cells sorted from blood, taken in a trial of the OX40 agonist ivuxolimab. Every receptor here comes from an adult with an advanced solid tumor such as melanoma, head and neck, liver or kidney cancer.

The V call is TRBV14, the J call TRBJ2-1; 10 positions match TRBD2. The CDR3 length is 16 residues. Losses at the gene ends were 4 bases for V and 0 bases for J; bases not matched to a gene: 3. CDR1 and CDR2 from the germline V gene are SGHDN and FVKESK. The CDR3 nucleotides read TGTGCCAGCAGCCCACTAGCGGGGCTCTCCTACAATGAGCAGTTCTTC. Amino acid sequence: CASSPLAGLSYNEQFF.

The chain couples TRBV28 to TRBJ2-7; 7 bases fit TRBD1. Germline V lookup: CDR1 MDHEN, CDR2 SYDVKM. The CDR3 length is 13 residues. J lost 4 bases, V lost 4 bases, and 4 bases had no gene match. The CDR3 reads CASSSGQQYEQYF. The CDR3 DNA reads as TGTGCCAGCAGTTCGGGACAGCAGTACGAGCAGTACTTC.

V and J are TRBV5-6 and TRBJ2-3, with a weak D call TRBD2 (5 bases). The CDR3 covers 13 residues. Trimming pared 1 base from V and 4 bases from J, leaving 7 bases between. Germline V gene sequence: CDR1 SGHDT, CDR2 YYEEEE. CDR3 loop: CASSLRGADTQYF. CDR3 in DNA: TGTGCCAGCAGCTTGCGGGGTGCAGATACGCAGTATTTT.

The chain couples TRBV12-5 to TRBJ2-5; TRBD1 matches 7 bases. This CDR3 spans 15 amino acids. With 6 bases clipped from V and 2 bases from J, the junction kept 9 bases outside the gene matches. Looked up from germline, CDR1 is LGHNT and CDR2 is FRNRAP. The DNA for the CDR3 is TGTGCTAGTGGGCCACAGGGGTTAGGGCAAGAGACCCAGTACTTC. Encoded protein: CASGPQGLGQETQYF.

The rearrangement links TRBV5-1 to TRBJ2-3; 9 nucleotides agree with TRBD1. CDR3 length equals 16 residues. Germline-derived CDR1 and CDR2 are SGHRS and YFSETQ. V dropped 4 bases and J dropped 2; count of bases not matched to a gene: 8. In DNA form, the CDR3 reads TGCGCCAGCAGCCAAACCAGGACAGGGGACACAGATACGCAGTATTTT. Residues: CASSQTRTGDTDTQYF.